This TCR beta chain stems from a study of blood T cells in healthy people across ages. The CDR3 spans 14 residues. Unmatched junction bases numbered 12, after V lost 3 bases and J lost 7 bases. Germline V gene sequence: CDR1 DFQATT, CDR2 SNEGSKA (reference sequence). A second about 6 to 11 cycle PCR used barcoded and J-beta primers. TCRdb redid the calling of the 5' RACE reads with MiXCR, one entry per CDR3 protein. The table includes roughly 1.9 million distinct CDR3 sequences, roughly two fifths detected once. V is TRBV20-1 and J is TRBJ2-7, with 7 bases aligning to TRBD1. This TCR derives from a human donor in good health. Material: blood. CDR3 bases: TGCAGTGCTAGGAGGGGGCTGCGACAGCGGGAGCAGTACTTC. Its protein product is CSARRGLRQREQYF.